The next 13 T cell receptor beta chains were all read from a single sample in a study of blood T cell repertoires in COVID-19. Generated by immunoSEQ multiplex PCR, the TCRdb table keeps only in-frame clones and is missing some. The data show under 200,000 clones, around nine tenths seen once. Input material: peripheral blood. These TCRs come from a woman aged 70-85 years with COVID-19, enrolled during active disease.

This clone was seen only once. This rearrangement joins TRBV2 to TRBJ2-3, with D maybe TRBD2 (5 bases). CDR3 length equals 15 residues. Trimming left V 6 bases short and J 1 base short, with 14 bases between. CDR1 SNHLY and CDR2 FYNNEI come from the germline V gene. CDR3 nucleotide sequence: TGTGCCAGCAGAGCAGGACTCCCACGCACAGATACGCAGTATTTT. Protein product: CASRAGLPRTDTQYF.

The rearrangement links TRBV28 to TRBJ2-1; possible D gene TRBD2, 6 bases. CDR3 length: 14 residues. V shed 6 bases and J shed 8 bases, with 17 bases lying between them. Germline CDR1 MDHEN, CDR2 SYDVKM. The CDR3 bases are TGTGCCAGCAGCCAGACTAGTAGGGAATATGAGCAGTTCTTC. It translates to CASSQTSREYEQFF.

The chain recombines TRBV28 with TRBJ1-2, with TRBD1 identical over 7 bases. V dropped 4 bases and J dropped 4; count of bases not matched to a gene: 6. The germline V gene encodes CDR1 MDHEN and CDR2 SYDVKM. The CDR3 runs 14 residues. Here the CDR3 reads CASSWRGLIYGYTF. The CDR3 nucleotides read TGTGCCAGCAGTTGGAGGGGGCTTATCTATGGCTACACCTTC.

The J gene is TRBJ1-4, the V gene TRBV18; 10 bases map to TRBD1. V was clipped by 3 bases and J by 7 bases; unmatched bases: 5. The germline V gene has CDR1 KGHSH and CDR2 LQKENI. This CDR3 is built from 15 residues. CDR3: CASSPWDRGPEKLFF. CDR3 DNA: TGTGCCAGCTCACCTTGGGACAGGGGACCTGAAAAACTGTTTTTT.

This chain joins TRBV19 and TRBJ1-5; 7 bases map to TRBD1. CDR3 length: 15 residues. V was pared by 7 bases and J by 0 bases, with 6 bases of the junction left unmatched. Germline-derived CDR1 and CDR2 are LNHDA and SQIVND (reference sequence). CDR3 nucleotide sequence: TGTGCCAGTACGAGGGGGACAGCTAGCAATCAGCCCCAGCATTTT. Translation: CASTRGTASNQPQHF.

This chain uses TRBV7-2 with TRBJ1-5; a possible D gene is TRBD1 (5 bases). CDR1 is SGHTA, CDR2 FQGNSA, per germline. Trimming shortened V by 5 bases and J by 3 bases, and 20 bases separated the two germline ends. The CDR3 length is 17 residues. The CDR3 coding sequence is TGTGCCAGCAGCCCTAACCCCCCGACAGTACTCAATCAGCCCCAGCATTTT. The encoded protein is CASSPNPPTVLNQPQHF.

The V gene is TRBV28, the J gene TRBJ2-5, with TRBD2 matching 11 bases. Trimming removed 6 bases from V and 1 base from J; junction bases left unmatched: 4. Germline V gene data show CDR1 as MDHEN and CDR2 as SYDVKM. The CDR3 covers 15 residues. CDR3 in amino acids: CASRLAGAIQETQYF. Here the CDR3 DNA reads TGTGCCAGCAGACTAGCGGGGGCGATCCAAGAGACCCAGTACTTC.

This clone was recorded a few times. The gene calls are TRBV7-9 and TRBJ2-7; 8 bases agree with TRBD1. Germline V CDR1 and CDR2: SEHNR, FQNEAQ (reference sequence). The CDR3 loop spans 13 amino acids. The V gene end was trimmed by 4 bases and the J gene end by 3 bases; junction bases not matched to a gene: 2. CDR3 region: CASSSGGRYEQYF. CDR3 DNA sequence: TGTGCCAGCAGCTCAGGGGGCCGCTACGAGCAGTACTTC.

J is TRBJ2-7 and V is TRBV19; 9 bases are shared with TRBD1. Germline assignment: CDR1 LNHDA and CDR2 SQIVND (reference sequence). The CDR3 runs to 14 residues. The trim removed 4 bases at V and 3 bases at J, leaving 4 bases unmatched. The CDR3 DNA follows: TGTGCCAGTAGTACAAGGACAGGGGACTACGAGCAGTACTTC. Its protein product is CASSTRTGDYEQYF.

The chain is built from TRBV3-1 (or the pseudogene TRBV3-2) and TRBJ2-2; tentatively, D is TRBD1 (5 bases). The CDR3 runs 16 residues. CDR1 LGHDT and CDR2 YNNKEL come from the germline V gene (reference sequence). V lost 0 bases, J lost 3 bases, and 11 bases lay in between. CDR3 sequence: CASSQDRVRDTGELFF. In DNA, the CDR3 is TGTGCCAGCAGCCAAGATCGAGTCAGGGACACCGGGGAGCTGTTTTTT.

This clone came up once. The chain links TRBV5-1 to TRBJ2-6; 9 bases map to TRBD1. The CDR3 consists of 18 residues. Trimming took 3 bases from V and 0 from J; bases not matched to a gene: 7. CDR1 and CDR2 (germline): SGHRS, YFSETQ. CDR3: CASSSSGQGASGANVLTF. CDR3 in DNA: TGCGCCAGCAGCTCCTCGGGACAGGGTGCCTCTGGGGCCAACGTCCTGACTTTC.

This clone showed up just once. The rearrangement links TRBV6-2 or TRBV6-3 to TRBJ1-2; no firm D call. Trimming removed 6 bases at V and 1 base at J, with 9 bases between. The CDR3 has 13 amino acids. Germline lookup yields CDR1 MNHEY and CDR2 SVGEGT. The CDR3 DNA sequence: TGTGCCAGCAGCCGCGGGAGTAACTATGGCTACACCTTC. Its protein product is CASSRGSNYGYTF.

This clone was seen a single time. This chain connects TRBV5-4 to TRBJ1-4; 10 bases agree with TRBD1. This CDR3 is 13 amino acids long. Germline values: CDR1 SGHNT, CDR2 YYREEE (reference sequence). Unmatched junction bases numbered 2, after V lost 4 bases and J lost 8 bases. The CDR3 DNA is TGTGCCAGCAGCCGGACAGGGGGGGAAAAACTGTTTTTT. This codes for CASSRTGGEKLFF.